These 15 T cell receptor beta chains share one sample of origin, sequenced in a study of T cell clonality in common variable immunodeficiency. The study's findings and limits: Reportedly, TCR beta sequences from common variable immunodeficiency showed fewer deletions and N-nucleotide insertions.

These TCRs' antigens remain unknown. This table comes from immunoSEQ multiplex PCR, and its TCRdb copy is limited to in-frame clones, with some not included. The sample gives roughly 34,000 clones, none seen only once, and the top ten clones hold 6.7%. Sequencing was performed on peripheral blood mononuclear cells. The origin of the receptors is a human donor with common variable immunodeficiency.

This clone was seen more than once but under ten times. The read falls 3 residues short of the CDR3 end, and the missing part is taken from the germline J gene. V is TRBV6-2 or TRBV6-3 and J is TRBJ2-1; TRBD2 matches 13 bases. V was clipped by 0 bases and J by 8 bases; unmatched bases: 7. This CDR3 spans 17 amino acids. CDR1 and CDR2 from the germline V gene are MNHEY and SVGEGT. Incomplete CDR3 DNA: TGTGCCAGCAGTTACTCGATACTAGCGGGAGGGTGGGATGAG. Its translation is CASSYSILAGGWDE. The complete CDR3 protein is CASSYSILAGGWDEQFF.

By share, this clone ranks as medium-sized. The read gets to within 3 residues of the CDR3 end, and the germline J gene fills in the rest. V and J are TRBV11-3 and TRBJ1-4; 9 bases match TRBD1. The V and J ends lost 5 bases and 0 bases, in that order; junction bases with no gene match: 1. CDR1 is SGHNT, CDR2 YENEEA, per germline. The CDR3 has 15 amino acids. The CDR3 DNA, read in part, is TGTGCCAGCAGCGACAGGGGGACAACTAATGAAAAA. Protein: CASSDRGTTNEK. The entire CDR3 sequence reads CASSDRGTTNEKLFF.

This clone is termed medium-sized (0.01 to 0.1%). The observed sequence ends 3 residues before the CDR3 terminus, with the missing tail filled in from the germline J gene. The chain has TRBV29-1 and TRBJ2-1, with 10 bases that match TRBD2. V lost 1 base and J lost 5; bases outside the gene matches: 14. CDR3 size: 18 residues. Germline CDR1 and CDR2: SQVTM and ANQGSEA. The CDR3 region is CSVEGLPILAGSHNEQFF. CDR3 bases read: TGCAGCGTTGAAGGCCTTCCTATACTAGCGGGGTCACACAATGAG.

This clone was recorded at least ten times. The CDR3 end is not reached by the read, which stops 3 residues before it; the germline J gene fills it in. The V call is TRBV30, the J call TRBJ2-5, with D perhaps matching TRBD1 (6 bases). This CDR3 region has 13 residues. Deletions cut 5 bases from V and 6 bases from J, with 16 bases between. The germline gives CDR1 GTSNPN, CDR2 SVGIG (reference sequence). The CDR3 is CAWGGRGRKTQYF. Partial CDR3 DNA: TGTGCCTGGGGGGGCCGAGGGCGGAAGACC.

This clone was observed a handful of times. The DNA ends 3 residues before the CDR3 does, and the rest of the CDR3 is filled in from the germline J gene. The chain carries TRBV6-2 or TRBV6-3 and TRBJ2-1, with TRBD2 matching 7 bases. V was clipped by 8 bases and J by 0 bases; unmatched bases: 4. The CDR3 runs to 14 residues. Germline V gene data show CDR1 as MNHEY and CDR2 as SVGEGT. This CDR3 is CASRDYLSYNEQFF. The covered CDR3 bases are TGTGCCAGCCGGGACTACCTCTCCTACAATGAG.

As for this clone: A junction boundary mismatches the germline segment, possibly from a read error. The read finishes 3 residues shy of the CDR3 end, and the germline J gene is used to complete it. The rearrangement links TRBV20-1 to TRBJ2-5; TRBD2 matches 9 bases. The CDR3 is 15 residues long. The germline CDR1 and CDR2 sequences are DFQATT and SNEGSKA (reference sequence). Partial CDR3 DNA: TGCAGTGCAAGAGGTAGCGGGAGACGTCAAGAGACC. It codes for CSARGSGRRQET. The CDR3 in its entirety is CSARGSGRRQETQYF.

Remarks on this clone: The CDR3 end falls 3 residues outside the read, so it is completed with the germline J gene. The rearrangement uses TRBV7-3 and TRBJ2-5, with TRBD1 matching over 7 bases. CDR3 length equals 13 residues. Germline assignment: CDR1 SGHTA and CDR2 FQGTGA. The trim removed 5 bases at V and 5 bases at J, leaving 5 bases unmatched. The CDR3 here is CASSPGQAETQYF. The CDR3 bases that were read are TGTGCCAGCAGCCCCGGACAGGCGGAGACC.

This clone was seen only a few times. The sequenced fragment ends 3 residues before the CDR3 boundary, so the rest is inferred from the germline J gene. The rearrangement links TRBV7-9 to TRBJ1-1; 7 bases are shared with TRBD1. Germline V gene sequence: CDR1 SEHNR, CDR2 FQNEAQ (reference sequence). The CDR3 sequence is 10 residues long. CDR3 bases read: TGTGCCAGCAGCTTGACAGGG. Its translation is CASSLTG. From start to end, the CDR3 is CASSLTGAFF.

This clone was picked up a small number of times. The sequenced part of the CDR3 DNA is TGTGCCAGCAGCCTCGGACAGGGGGGGAATGAG. Encoded protein: CASSLGQGGNE. The whole CDR3 sequence reads CASSLGQGGNEQFF. V and J are TRBV7-3 and TRBJ2-1, with TRBD1 matching 10 bases. The observed sequence ends 3 residues before the CDR3 terminus, with the missing tail filled in from the germline J gene. V trimming: 5 bases; J trimming: 7 bases; junction bases outside the gene matches: 5. Per germline, CDR1 SGHTA and CDR2 FQGTGA. This CDR3 has 14 residues.

Note on this clone: The read comes to an end 3 residues before the CDR3 does, leaving the germline J gene to fill in the end. The gene calls are TRBV19 and TRBJ1-4; D perhaps matches TRBD1 (5 bases). There are 15 residues in the CDR3. The V gene lost 4 bases and the J gene lost 0 bases, with 9 bases spanning the gap. The germline V gene has CDR1 LNHDA and CDR2 SQIVND (reference sequence). Partial CDR3 DNA: TGTGCCAGTAGTACTAGACAGTCAACTAATGAAAAA. This translates into CASSTRQSTNEK. In full, the CDR3 is CASSTRQSTNEKLFF. Based on the CDR3 plus reference TRBV19 and TRBJ1-4, the full variable domain is DGGITQSPKYLFRKEGQNVTLSCEQNLNHDAMYWYRQDPGQGLRLIYYSQIVNDFQKGDIAEGYSVSREKKESFPLTVTSAQKNPTAFYLCASSTRQSTNEKLFFGSGTQLSVL.

This clone showed up just a few times. The CDR3 end falls 3 residues outside the read, so it is completed with the germline J gene. V gene TRBV19 combines with J gene TRBJ2-1; D perhaps matches TRBD1 (5 bases). The V gene lost 0 bases and the J gene lost 9 bases, with 18 bases spanning the gap. Germline V CDR1 and CDR2: LNHDA, SQIVND (reference sequence). CDR3 length equals 16 residues. CDR3 sequence: CASSIDKGFTWGEQFF. Incomplete CDR3 DNA: TGTGCCAGTAGTATAGATAAGGGGTTTACATGGGGTGAG.

Regarding this clone: The CDR3 goes on 3 residues after the read ends, and that part is filled in from the germline J gene. This sequence joins TRBV7-3 and TRBJ2-1; no firm D call. Germline lookup yields CDR1 SGHTA and CDR2 FQGTGA. Between the trimmed V and J ends, which lost 1 base and 2 bases, there was a span of 12 bases. The CDR3 extends over 16 amino acids. The chain's CDR3 is CASSLINTAAYNEQFF. Partial CDR3 DNA: TGTGCCAGCAGCTTAATTAACACAGCCGCCTACAATGAG.

Concerning this clone: Coverage ceases 3 residues before the CDR3 finishes, and the germline J gene fills in the end. The gene calls are TRBV7-7 and TRBJ2-1; the D gene is possibly TRBD2 (6 bases). The germline V gene has CDR1 SSHAT and CDR2 FNYEAQ (reference sequence). V was shortened by 5 bases and J by 6 bases, with 11 bases between the two germline ends. This CDR3 region has 13 residues. The CDR3 bases that were read are TGTGCCAGCAGCGAGACTAGAAGCAATGAG. It yields the protein CASSETRSNE. The whole CDR3 region reads CASSETRSNEQFF.

This clone occurred a few times. The CDR3 is cut off 3 residues early in the read; its end comes from the germline J gene. V and J are TRBV5-6 and TRBJ2-5; TRBD1 matches at 8 bases. Per germline, CDR1 SGHDT and CDR2 YYEEEE. The trim removed 3 bases at V and 5 bases at J, leaving 6 bases unmatched. CDR3 length: 14 amino acids. The CDR3 here is CASSSTGGRETQYF. Partial CDR3 DNA: TGTGCCAGCAGCTCTACAGGGGGGAGGGAGACC.

In the case of this clone: The read finishes 3 residues shy of the CDR3 end, and the germline J gene is used to complete it. The rearrangement links TRBV11-3 to TRBJ1-5; D remains unclear. Looked up from germline, CDR1 is SGHNT and CDR2 is YENEEA. This CDR3 contains 13 residues. Trimming shortened V by 4 bases and J by 3 bases, and 7 bases separated the two germline ends. This chain's CDR3 is CASSSGFNQPQHF. The CDR3 DNA, read in part, is TGTGCCAGCAGCTCGGGTTTCAATCAGCCC.